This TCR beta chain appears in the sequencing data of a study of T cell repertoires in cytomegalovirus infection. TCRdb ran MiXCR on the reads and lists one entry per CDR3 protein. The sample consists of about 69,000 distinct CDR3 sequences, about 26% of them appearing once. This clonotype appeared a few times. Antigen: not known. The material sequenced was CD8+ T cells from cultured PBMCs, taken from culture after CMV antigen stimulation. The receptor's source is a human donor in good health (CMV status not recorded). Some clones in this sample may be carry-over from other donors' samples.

The CDR3: CASSYQGLGFEQYF. CDR3 coding DNA: TGTGCCAGCAGTTACCAAGGACTAGGGTTCGAGCAGTACTTC. The chain uses TRBV6-5 and TRBJ2-7, with TRBD2 matching 7 bases. CDR3 length: 14 residues. The trim removed 2 bases at V and 6 bases at J, leaving 7 bases unmatched. CDR1 and CDR2 (germline): MNHEY, SVGAGI.